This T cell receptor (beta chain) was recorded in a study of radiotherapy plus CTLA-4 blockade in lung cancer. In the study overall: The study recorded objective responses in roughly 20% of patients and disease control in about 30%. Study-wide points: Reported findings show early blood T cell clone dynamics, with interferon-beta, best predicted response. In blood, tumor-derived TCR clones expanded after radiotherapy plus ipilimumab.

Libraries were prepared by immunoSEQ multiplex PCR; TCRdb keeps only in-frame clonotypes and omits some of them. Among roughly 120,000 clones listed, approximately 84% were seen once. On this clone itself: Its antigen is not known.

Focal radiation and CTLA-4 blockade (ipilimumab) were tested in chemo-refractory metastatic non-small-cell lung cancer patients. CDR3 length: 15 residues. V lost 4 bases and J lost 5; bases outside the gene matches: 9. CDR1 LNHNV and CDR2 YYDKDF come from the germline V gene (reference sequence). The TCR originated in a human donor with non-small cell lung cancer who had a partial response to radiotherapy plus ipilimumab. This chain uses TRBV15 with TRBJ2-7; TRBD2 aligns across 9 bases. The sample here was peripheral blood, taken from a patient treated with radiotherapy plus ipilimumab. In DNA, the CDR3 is TGTGCCACCAGCACCCGTAGCGGGAGCCGAAACGAGCAGTACTTC. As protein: CATSTRSGSRNEQYF.